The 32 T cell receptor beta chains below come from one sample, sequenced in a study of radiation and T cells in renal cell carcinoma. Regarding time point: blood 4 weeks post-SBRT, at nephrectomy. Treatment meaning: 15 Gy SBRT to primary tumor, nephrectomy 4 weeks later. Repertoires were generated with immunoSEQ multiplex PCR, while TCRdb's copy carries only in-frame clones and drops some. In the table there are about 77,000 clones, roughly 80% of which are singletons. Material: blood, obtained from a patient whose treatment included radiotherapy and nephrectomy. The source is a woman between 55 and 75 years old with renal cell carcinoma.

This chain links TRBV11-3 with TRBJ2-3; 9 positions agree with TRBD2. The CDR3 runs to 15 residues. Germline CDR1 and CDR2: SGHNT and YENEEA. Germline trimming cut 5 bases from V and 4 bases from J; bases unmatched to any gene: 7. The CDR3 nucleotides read TGTGCCAGCAGCCCCGGGACTAGCCTCGCAGATACGCAGTATTTT. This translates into CASSPGTSLADTQYF. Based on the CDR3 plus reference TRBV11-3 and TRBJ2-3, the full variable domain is EAGVVQSPRYKIIEKKQPVAFWCNPISGHNTLYWYLQNLGQGPELLIRYENEEAVDDSQLPKDRFSAERLKGVDSTLKIQPAELGDSAVYLCASSPGTSLADTQYFGPGTRLTVL.

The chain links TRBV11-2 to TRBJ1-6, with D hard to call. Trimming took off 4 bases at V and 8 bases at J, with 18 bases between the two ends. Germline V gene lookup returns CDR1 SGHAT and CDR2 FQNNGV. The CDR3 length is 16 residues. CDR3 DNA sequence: TGTGCCAGCAGCTCCCGGGTGGGTGTTGGGGATTCACCCCTCCACTTT. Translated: CASSSRVGVGDSPLHF.

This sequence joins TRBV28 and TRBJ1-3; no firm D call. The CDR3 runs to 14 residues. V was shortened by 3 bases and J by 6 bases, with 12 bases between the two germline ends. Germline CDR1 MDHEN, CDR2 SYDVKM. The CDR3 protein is CASSLVGLSNTIYF. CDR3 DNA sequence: TGTGCCAGCAGTTTGGTTGGCCTATCAAACACCATATATTTT.

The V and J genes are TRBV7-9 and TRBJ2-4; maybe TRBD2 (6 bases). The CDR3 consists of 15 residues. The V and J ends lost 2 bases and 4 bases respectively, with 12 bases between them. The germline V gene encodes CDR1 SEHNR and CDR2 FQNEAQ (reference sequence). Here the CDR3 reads CASSLSGGAKNIQYF. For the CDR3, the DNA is TGTGCCAGCAGCTTATCCGGCGGGGCAAAAAACATTCAGTACTTC.

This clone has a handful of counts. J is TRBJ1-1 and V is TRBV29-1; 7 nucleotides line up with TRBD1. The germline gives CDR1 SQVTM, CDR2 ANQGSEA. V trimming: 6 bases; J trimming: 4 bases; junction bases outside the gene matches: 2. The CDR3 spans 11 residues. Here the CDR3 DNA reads TGCAGCGTCGACAGGGCCACTGAAGCTTTCTTT. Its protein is CSVDRATEAFF.

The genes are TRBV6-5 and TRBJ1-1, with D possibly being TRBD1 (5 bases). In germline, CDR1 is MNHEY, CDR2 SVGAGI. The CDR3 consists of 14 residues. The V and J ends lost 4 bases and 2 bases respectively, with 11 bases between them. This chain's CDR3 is CASSSPWGNTEAFF. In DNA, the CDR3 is TGTGCCAGCAGTTCCCCATGGGGCAACACTGAAGCTTTCTTT.

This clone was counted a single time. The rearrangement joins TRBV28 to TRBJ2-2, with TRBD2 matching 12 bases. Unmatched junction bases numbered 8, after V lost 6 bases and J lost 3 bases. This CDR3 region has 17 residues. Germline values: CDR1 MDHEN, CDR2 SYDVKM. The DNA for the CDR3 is TGTGCCAGCAGAGACCTAGCGGGGGGGCGCCACACCGGGGAGCTGTTTTTT. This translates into CASRDLAGGRHTGELFF.

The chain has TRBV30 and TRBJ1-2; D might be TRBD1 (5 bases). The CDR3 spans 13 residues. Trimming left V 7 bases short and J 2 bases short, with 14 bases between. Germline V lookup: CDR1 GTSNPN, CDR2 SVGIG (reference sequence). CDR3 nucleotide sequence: TGTGCCTTACGGGACGGACGAAACTATGGCTACACCTTC. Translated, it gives CALRDGRNYGYTF.

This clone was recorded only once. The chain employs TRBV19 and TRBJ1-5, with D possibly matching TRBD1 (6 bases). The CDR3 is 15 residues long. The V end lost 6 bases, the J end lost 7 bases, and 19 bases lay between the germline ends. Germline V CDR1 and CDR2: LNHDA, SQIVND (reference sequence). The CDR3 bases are TGTGCCAGTAGAGCTGTTGCGGGGGGCTGGCAGCCCCAGCATTTT. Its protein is CASRAVAGGWQPQHF.

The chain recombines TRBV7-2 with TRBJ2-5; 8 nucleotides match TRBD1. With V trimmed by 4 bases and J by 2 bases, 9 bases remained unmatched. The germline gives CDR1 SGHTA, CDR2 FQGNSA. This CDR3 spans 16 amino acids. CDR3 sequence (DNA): TGTGCCAGCAGCTCACGGACAGGGTCGGGGCAAGAGACCCAGTACTTC. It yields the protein CASSSRTGSGQETQYF.

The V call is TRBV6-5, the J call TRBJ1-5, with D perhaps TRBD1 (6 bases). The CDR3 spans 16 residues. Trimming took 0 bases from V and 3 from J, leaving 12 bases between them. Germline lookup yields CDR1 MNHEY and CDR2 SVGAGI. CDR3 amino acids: CASSYSTTGFNQPQHF. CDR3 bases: TGTGCCAGCAGTTACTCGACGACAGGATTCAATCAGCCCCAGCATTTT.

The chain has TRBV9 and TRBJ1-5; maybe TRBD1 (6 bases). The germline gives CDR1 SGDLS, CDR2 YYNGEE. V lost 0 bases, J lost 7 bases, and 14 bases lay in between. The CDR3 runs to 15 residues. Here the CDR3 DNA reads TGTGCCAGCAGCGTAGAAGGGGGGGTGGACCAGCCCCAGCATTTT. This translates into CASSVEGGVDQPQHF.

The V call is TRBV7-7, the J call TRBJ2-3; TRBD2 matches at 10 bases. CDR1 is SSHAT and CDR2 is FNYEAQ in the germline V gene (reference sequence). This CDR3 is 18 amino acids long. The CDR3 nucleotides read TGTGCTAGGCCTCTTCTGTCTAGCGGGAGCTGGGGCACAGATACGCAGTATTTT. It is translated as CARPLLSSGSWGTDTQYF.

The CDR3 spells CAGGLRAGTEAFF. As DNA, the CDR3 is TGTGCCGGGGGACTCAGGGCAGGGACTGAAGCTTTCTTT. The chain combines TRBV6-1 with TRBJ1-1; tentatively, D is TRBD1 (5 bases). From germline, CDR1 is MNHNS and CDR2 SASEGT. The CDR3 contains 13 residues. V was shortened by 11 bases and J by 5 bases, with 18 bases between the two germline ends.

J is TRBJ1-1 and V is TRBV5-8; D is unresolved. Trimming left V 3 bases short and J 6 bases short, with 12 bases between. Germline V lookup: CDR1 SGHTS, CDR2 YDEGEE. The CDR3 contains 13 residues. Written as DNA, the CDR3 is TGTGCCAGCAGCTATGGACCGGGATCTGAAGCTTTCTTT. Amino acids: CASSYGPGSEAFF.

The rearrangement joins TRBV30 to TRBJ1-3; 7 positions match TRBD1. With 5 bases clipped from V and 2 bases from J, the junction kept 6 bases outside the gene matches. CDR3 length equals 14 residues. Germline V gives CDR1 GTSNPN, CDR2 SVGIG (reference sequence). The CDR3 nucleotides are TGTGCCTGGGTCGGTACAGGGGCTGGAAACACCATATATTTT. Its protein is CAWVGTGAGNTIYF.

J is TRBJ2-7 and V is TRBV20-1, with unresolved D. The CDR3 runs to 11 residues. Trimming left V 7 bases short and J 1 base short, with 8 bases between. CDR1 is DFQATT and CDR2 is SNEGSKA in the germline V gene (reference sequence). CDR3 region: CSGVRSYEQYF. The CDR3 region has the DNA TGCAGTGGGGTGAGGTCCTACGAGCAGTACTTC.

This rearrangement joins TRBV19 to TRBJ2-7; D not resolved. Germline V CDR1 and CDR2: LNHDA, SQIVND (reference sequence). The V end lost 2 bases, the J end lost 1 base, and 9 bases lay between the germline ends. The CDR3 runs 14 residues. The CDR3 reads CASSILGRSYEQYF. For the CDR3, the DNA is TGTGCCAGTAGTATATTAGGACGGTCCTACGAGCAGTACTTC.

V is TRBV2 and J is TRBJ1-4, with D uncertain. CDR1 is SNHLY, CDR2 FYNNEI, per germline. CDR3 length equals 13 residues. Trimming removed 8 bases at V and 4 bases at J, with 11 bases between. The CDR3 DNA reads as TGTGCCAGCGAATGGAGGCTTAATGAAAAACTGTTTTTT. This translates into CASEWRLNEKLFF.

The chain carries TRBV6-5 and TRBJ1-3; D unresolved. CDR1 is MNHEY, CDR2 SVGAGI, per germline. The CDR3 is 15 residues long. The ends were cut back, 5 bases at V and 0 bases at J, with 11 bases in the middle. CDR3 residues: CASSKLPNSGNTIYF. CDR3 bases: TGTGCCAGCAGTAAACTACCGAACTCTGGAAACACCATATATTTT.

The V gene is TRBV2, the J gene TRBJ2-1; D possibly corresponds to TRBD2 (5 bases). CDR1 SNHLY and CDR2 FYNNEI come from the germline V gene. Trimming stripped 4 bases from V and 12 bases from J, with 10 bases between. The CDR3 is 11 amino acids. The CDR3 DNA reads TGTGCCAGCAGTGGACGGGAAAGGCAGTTCTTC. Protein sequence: CASSGRERQFF.

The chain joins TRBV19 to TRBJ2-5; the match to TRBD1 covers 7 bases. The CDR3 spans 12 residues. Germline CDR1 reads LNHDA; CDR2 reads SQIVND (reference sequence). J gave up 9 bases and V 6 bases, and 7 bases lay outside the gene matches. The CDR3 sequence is CASRTGTGAQYF. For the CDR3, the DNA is TGTGCCAGTAGGACAGGGACCGGAGCCCAGTACTTC.

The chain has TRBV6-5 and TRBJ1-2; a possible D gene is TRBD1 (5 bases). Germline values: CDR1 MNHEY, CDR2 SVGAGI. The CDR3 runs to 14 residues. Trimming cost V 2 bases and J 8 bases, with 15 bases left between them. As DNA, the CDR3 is TGTGCCAGCAGTTACGAAAGGGACGGGATAGGCTACACCTTC. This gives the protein CASSYERDGIGYTF.

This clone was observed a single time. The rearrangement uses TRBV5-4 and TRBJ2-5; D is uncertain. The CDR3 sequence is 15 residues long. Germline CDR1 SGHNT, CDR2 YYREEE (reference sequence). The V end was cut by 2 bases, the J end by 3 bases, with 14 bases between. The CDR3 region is CASSFSGLGEETQYF. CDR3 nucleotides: TGTGCCAGCAGCTTTTCGGGCCTAGGTGAAGAGACCCAGTACTTC.

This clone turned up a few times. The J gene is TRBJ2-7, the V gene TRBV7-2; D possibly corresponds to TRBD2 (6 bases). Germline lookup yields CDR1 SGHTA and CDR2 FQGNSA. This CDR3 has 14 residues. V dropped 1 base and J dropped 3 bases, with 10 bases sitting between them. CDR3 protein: CASSLGGEGYEQYF. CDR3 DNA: TGTGCCAGCAGCTTAGGGGGGGAAGGCTACGAGCAGTACTTC. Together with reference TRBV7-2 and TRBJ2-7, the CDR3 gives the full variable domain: GAGVSQSPSNKVTEKGKDVELRCDPISGHTALYWYRQSLGQGLEFLIYFQGNSAPDKSGLPSDRFSAERTGGSVSTLTIQRTQQEDSAVYLCASSLGGEGYEQYFGPGTRLTVT.

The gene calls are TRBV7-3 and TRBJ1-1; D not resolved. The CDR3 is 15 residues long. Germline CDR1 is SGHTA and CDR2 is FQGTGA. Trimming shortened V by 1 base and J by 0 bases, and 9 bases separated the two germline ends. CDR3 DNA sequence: TGTGCCAGCAGCTTAAGCGTCCTTTTGAACACTGAAGCTTTCTTT. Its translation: CASSLSVLLNTEAFF.

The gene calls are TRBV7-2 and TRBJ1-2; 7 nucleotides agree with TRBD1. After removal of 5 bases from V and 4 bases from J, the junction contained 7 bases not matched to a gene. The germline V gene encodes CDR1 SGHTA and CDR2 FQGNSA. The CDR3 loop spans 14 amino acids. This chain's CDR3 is CASSPRTGVYGYTF. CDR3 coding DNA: TGTGCCAGCAGCCCACGGACAGGAGTCTATGGCTACACCTTC.

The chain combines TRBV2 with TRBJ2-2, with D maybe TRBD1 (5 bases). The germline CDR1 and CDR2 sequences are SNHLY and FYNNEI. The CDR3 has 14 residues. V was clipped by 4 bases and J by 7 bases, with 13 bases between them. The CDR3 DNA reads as TGTGCCAGCAGTGTTACAGGCCGGATCGGGGAGCTGTTTTTT. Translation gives CASSVTGRIGELFF.

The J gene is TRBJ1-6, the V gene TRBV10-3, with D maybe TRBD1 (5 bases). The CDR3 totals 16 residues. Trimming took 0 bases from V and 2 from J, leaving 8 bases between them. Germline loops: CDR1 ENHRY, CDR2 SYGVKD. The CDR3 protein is CAISESRVPYNSPLHF. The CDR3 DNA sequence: TGTGCCATCAGTGAGTCCAGGGTCCCCTATAATTCACCCCTCCACTTT.

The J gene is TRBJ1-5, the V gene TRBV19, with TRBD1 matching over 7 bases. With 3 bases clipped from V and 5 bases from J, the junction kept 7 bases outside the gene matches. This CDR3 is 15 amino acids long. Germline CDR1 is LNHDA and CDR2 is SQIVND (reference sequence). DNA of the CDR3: TGTGCCAGTAGTATGATGGAGGGGGCCGATCAGCCCCAGCATTTT. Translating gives CASSMMEGADQPQHF. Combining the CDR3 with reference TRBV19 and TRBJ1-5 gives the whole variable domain DGGITQSPKYLFRKEGQNVTLSCEQNLNHDAMYWYRQDPGQGLRLIYYSQIVNDFQKGDIAEGYSVSREKKESFPLTVTSAQKNPTAFYLCASSMMEGADQPQHFGDGTRLSIL.

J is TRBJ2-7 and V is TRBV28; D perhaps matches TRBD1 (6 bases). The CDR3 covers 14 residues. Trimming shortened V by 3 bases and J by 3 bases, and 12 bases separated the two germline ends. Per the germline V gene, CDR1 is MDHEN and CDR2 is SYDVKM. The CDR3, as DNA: TGTGCCAGCAGTTTTCGCGGACAGTACTACGAGCAGTACTTC. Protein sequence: CASSFRGQYYEQYF.

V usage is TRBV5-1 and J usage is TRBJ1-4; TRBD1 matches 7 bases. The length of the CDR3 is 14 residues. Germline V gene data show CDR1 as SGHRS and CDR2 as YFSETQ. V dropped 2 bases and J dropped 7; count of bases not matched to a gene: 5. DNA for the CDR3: TGCGCCAGCAGCTTTGGGACAGAAAGTGAAAAACTGTTTTTT. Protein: CASSFGTESEKLFF.